The T cell receptor beta chain described here comes from a study of blood T cell repertoires in COVID-19. On the study more broadly: Collection of acute and convalescent COVID-19 samples took place in the United States, Italy and Spain. In each case, the material was cDNA or gDNA derived from T cells, B-cell-depleted T cells, or PBMCs.

The V and J ends lost 4 bases and 7 bases respectively, with 11 bases between them. The CDR3 spans 13 residues. Germline V CDR1 and CDR2: SNHLY, FYNNEI. As handled by the study authors: By means of reference gene primer amplification, nucleated cell counts were estimated. Clones were read by immunoSEQ multiplex PCR, and TCRdb kept only the in-frame ones, dropping some. The V and J calls and clone size were taken over from that table, and D and trimming were inferred from the DNA. Altogether around 200,000 clones are present, around 84% being singletons, with the ten largest covering about 4.5%. What was sequenced was peripheral blood. The chain uses TRBV2 and TRBJ2-1, with a weak D call TRBD1 (6 bases). This sequence originates from a man in his fifties with acute or convalescent COVID-19. CDR3 coding DNA: TGTGCCAGCAGTGTACAGGGTGGGAATGAGCAGTTCTTC. As protein: CASSVQGGNEQFF.